The following is a TCR beta chain sequence with its context. Its antigen is as yet unknown. The entry originates in a study of cytomegalovirus exposure and HLA in healthy donors. This CDR3 spans 15 amino acids. V was pared by 6 bases and J by 4 bases, with 7 bases of the junction left unmatched. CDR1 and CDR2 from the germline V gene are MNHEY and SMNVEV (reference sequence). PCR involved 60 Vbeta and 13 Jbeta primers. Clones were read by immunoSEQ multiplex PCR, and TCRdb kept only the in-frame ones, dropping some. The data hold roughly 160,000 clones, with nearly 80% observed a single time. Study-wide points: The analysis excluded some indistinguishable V segments, including TRBV6-2 and TRBV6-3. The sole available immune exposure information was CMV serostatus. At a 0.05 false discovery rate, a later analysis found approximately 17,000 TCR beta sequences to be associated with HLA alleles.

The J gene is TRBJ1-3, the V gene TRBV27; 9 bases line up with TRBD1. What was sequenced was PBMCs. The clonotype originates from a man aged 45 to 65 in good health and CMV-seropositive. The CDR3 reads CASSGQGLEGNTIYF. DNA of the CDR3: TGTGCCAGCAGCGGACAGGGGTTAGAAGGAAACACCATATATTTT.